Below are 6 T cell receptor beta chains sequenced from a single sample in a study of T cell repertoires in cytomegalovirus infection. Their antigen targets remain unknown. TCRdb recomputed calls from the reads with MiXCR, one row per CDR3 protein. This table holds hundreds of thousands of distinct CDR3 sequences, around a third found once. Material: cultured CD8+ T cells from PBMCs, obtained from culture after CMV antigen stimulation. Receptors were obtained from a human donor in good health (CMV status not recorded). Some clones in this sample may be carry-over from other donors' samples.

The chain uses TRBV7-2 and TRBJ2-7, with TRBD2 matching 11 bases. Germline-derived CDR1 and CDR2 are SGHTA and FQGNSA. This CDR3 has 14 residues. The junction had 6 bases not matched to a gene; V was cut back by 8 bases and J by 3 bases. CDR3 DNA: TGTGCCAGCGGCTCGGGACTAGCGGTCTACGAGCAGTACTTC. Encoded protein: CASGSGLAVYEQYF.

The rearrangement links TRBV2 to TRBJ2-7; D not resolved. V gave up 6 bases and J gave up 9 bases, with 18 bases separating them. In germline, CDR1 is SNHLY, CDR2 FYNNEI. The CDR3 contains 13 residues. The CDR3 DNA reads TGTGCCAGCAGAGATGGGCCATCACGCGGGCAGTACTTC. Translated: CASRDGPSRGQYF.

This clonotype has more than one count but fewer than ten. The V gene is TRBV4-3, the J gene TRBJ1-1; D perhaps matches TRBD1 (6 bases). This CDR3 contains 15 residues. Germline V lookup: CDR1 LGHNA, CDR2 YSLEER. Trimming shortened V by 1 base and J by 3 bases, and 12 bases separated the two germline ends. The CDR3 sequence is CASSQGVEGDTEAFF. CDR3 bases: TGCGCCAGCAGCCAAGGCGTGGAGGGGGACACTGAAGCTTTCTTT.

The sample holds a few counts of this clonotype. The chain links TRBV4-3 to TRBJ1-1; the D is unclear. The CDR3 spans 14 residues. Trimming took 0 bases from V and 4 from J, leaving 9 bases between them. Germline CDR1 is LGHNA and CDR2 is YSLEER. CDR3 DNA sequence: TGCGCCAGCAGCCAAGACGCGCGGGGCACTGAAGCTTTCTTT. Encoded protein: CASSQDARGTEAFF.

This clonotype was counted at least ten times. The rearrangement uses TRBV27 and TRBJ1-5; the match to TRBD1 covers 8 bases. After removal of 4 bases from V and 0 bases from J, the junction contained 23 bases not matched to a gene. The germline V gene encodes CDR1 MNHEY and CDR2 SMNVEV (reference sequence). The CDR3 has 22 amino acids. The DNA of the CDR3 is TGTGCCAGCAGTTCACCCAACCTAAAGACAGGGGCCAGAATATATAGCAATCAGCCCCAGCATTTT. The encoded protein is CASSSPNLKTGARIYSNQPQHF.

This clonotype has a count of ten or more. The chain employs TRBV7-8 and TRBJ2-1, with D perhaps being TRBD1 or TRBD2 (6 bases each). The CDR3 is 16 residues long. Germline lookup yields CDR1 SGHVS and CDR2 FQNEAQ. V shed 6 bases and J shed 7 bases, with 22 bases lying between them. DNA for the CDR3: TGTGCCAGCAGTCCCCGGGGGCCCTACCTTACGAATGAGCAGTTCTTC. It specifies CASSPRGPYLTNEQFF.